The sequence of this TCR beta chain was determined in a study of blood T cell repertoires in COVID-19. On the study more broadly: From the United States, Italy and Spain came samples of acute and convalescent COVID-19. T cells, B-cell-depleted T cells, or PBMCs supplied cDNA or gDNA.

It was during active infection that Seattle patients were enrolled and then longitudinally followed. Trimming took 3 bases from V and 2 from J, leaving 14 bases between them. CDR1 and CDR2 (germline): MGHDK, SYGVNS. This CDR3 contains 15 residues. In the source study's methods: Reference gene primers were amplified, and this amplification served to estimate nucleated cell counts. Data came from immunoSEQ multiplex PCR; TCRdb stores just in-frame clones and leaves some out. Clonal size and the V and J genes are those of that table, whereas D and trimming came from the DNA. This sample yields approximately 61,000 clones, of which 83% are seen a single time; 10% to 13% belongs to the top ten. This clone was observed a handful of times.

The clonotype comes from a man between 50 and 59 years old with COVID-19, enrolled during active disease. This chain links TRBV25-1 with TRBJ2-7; D perhaps matches TRBD2 (6 bases). Specimen: peripheral blood. The CDR3, as DNA: TGTGCCAGCAGTGATTCCAGGGAGGCAGCCTACGAGCAGTACTTC. As protein: CASSDSREAAYEQYF.